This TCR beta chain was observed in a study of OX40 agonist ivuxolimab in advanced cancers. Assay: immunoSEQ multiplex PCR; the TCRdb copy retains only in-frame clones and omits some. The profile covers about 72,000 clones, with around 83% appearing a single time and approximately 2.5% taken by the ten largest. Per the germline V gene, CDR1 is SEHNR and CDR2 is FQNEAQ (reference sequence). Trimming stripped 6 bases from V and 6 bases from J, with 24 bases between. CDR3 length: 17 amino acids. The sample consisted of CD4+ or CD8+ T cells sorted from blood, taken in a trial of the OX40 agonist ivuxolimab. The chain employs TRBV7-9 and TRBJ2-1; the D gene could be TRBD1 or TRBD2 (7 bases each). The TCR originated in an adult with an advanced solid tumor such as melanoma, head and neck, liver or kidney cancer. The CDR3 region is CASSPKWEERDSNEQFF. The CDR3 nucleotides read TGTGCCAGCAGTCCTAAATGGGAAGAGCGGGACAGCAATGAGCAGTTCTTC.